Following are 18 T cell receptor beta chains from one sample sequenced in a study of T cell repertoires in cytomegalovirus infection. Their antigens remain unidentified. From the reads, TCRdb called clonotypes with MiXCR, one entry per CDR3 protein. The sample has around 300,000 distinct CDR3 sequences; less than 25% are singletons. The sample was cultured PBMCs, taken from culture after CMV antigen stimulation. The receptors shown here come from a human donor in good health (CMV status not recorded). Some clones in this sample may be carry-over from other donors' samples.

The CDR3 DNA reads as TGTGCCAGCAGTCCGCCCTGGACTAGCGGGAGGGCCGATGAGCAGTTCTTC. It is translated as CASSPPWTSGRADEQFF. The chain recombines TRBV28 with TRBJ2-1, with 15 bases that match TRBD2. Germline V lookup: CDR1 MDHEN, CDR2 SYDVKM. V was clipped by 5 bases and J by 8 bases; unmatched bases: 10. The CDR3 is made up of 17 amino acids.

CDR3 residues: CASSQGDRYTEAFF. DNA of the CDR3: TGCGCCAGCAGCCAAGGGGACAGATACACTGAAGCTTTCTTT. J is TRBJ1-1 and V is TRBV4-3, with TRBD1 matching over 7 bases. CDR3 size: 14 residues. CDR1 LGHNA and CDR2 YSLEER come from the germline V gene. Germline trimming cut 1 base from V and 3 bases from J; bases unmatched to any gene: 2.

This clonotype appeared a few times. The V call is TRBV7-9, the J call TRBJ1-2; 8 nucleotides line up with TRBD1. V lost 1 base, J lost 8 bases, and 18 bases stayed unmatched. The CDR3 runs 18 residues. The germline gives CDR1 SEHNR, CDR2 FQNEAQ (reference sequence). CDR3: CASSLGGQASLTLGGYTF. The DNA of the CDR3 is TGTGCCAGCAGCTTAGGGGGACAGGCTTCCTTGACTCTCGGAGGCTACACCTTC.

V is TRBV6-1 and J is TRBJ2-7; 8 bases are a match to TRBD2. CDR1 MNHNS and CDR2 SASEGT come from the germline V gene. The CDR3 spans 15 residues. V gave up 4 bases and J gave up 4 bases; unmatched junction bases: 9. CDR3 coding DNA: TGTGCCAGCAGTGCCTTAACGGGACTAGTATACGAGCAGTACGTC. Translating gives CASSALTGLVYEQYV.

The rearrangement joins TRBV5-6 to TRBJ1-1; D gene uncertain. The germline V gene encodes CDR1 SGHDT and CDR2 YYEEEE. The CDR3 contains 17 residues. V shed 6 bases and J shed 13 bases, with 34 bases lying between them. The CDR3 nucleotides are TGTGCCAGCAACTTTCACTTTACATCACAAGGGCCCCGGGAAAGTTTCTTT. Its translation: CASNFHFTSQGPRESFF.

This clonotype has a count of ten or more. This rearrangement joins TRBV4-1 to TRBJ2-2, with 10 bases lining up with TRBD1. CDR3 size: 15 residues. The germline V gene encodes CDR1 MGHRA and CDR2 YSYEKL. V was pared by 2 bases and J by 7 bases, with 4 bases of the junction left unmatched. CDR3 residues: CASSQYGTGVGELFF. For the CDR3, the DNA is TGCGCCAGCAGCCAATATGGGACAGGGGTCGGGGAGCTGTTTTTT.

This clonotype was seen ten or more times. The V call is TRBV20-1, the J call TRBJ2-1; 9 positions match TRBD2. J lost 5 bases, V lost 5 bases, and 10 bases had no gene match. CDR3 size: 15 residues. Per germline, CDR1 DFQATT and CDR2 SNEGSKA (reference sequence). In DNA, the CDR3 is TGCAGTGCTCCAGTCAGCGGGAGGCCTGACAATGAGCAGTTCTTC. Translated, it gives CSAPVSGRPDNEQFF.

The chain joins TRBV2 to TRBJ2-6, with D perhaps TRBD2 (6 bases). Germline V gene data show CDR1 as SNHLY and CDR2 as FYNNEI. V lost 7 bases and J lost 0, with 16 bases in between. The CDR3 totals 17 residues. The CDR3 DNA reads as TGTGCCAGCACTCGTGGGACTGCTAACTCTGGGGCCAACGTCCTGACTTTC. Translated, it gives CASTRGTANSGANVLTF.

The CDR3 here is CSARDPTGGNQPQHF. DNA for the CDR3: TGCAGTGCTAGGGACCCGACAGGGGGCAATCAGCCCCAGCATTTT. The rearrangement joins TRBV20-1 to TRBJ1-5; TRBD1 matches at 8 bases. The CDR3 is 15 residues long. The germline V gene has CDR1 DFQATT and CDR2 SNEGSKA (reference sequence). V gave up 3 bases and J gave up 2 bases; unmatched junction bases: 6.

The CDR3 nucleotides read TGTGCCAGCAGCTTAGTACAGGGGGGGCAGTACTTC. As protein: CASSLVQGGQYF. This chain joins TRBV7-6 and TRBJ2-7, with 8 bases fitting TRBD1. This CDR3 comprises 12 residues. The J segment lost 9 bases and the V segment lost 1 base, leaving 2 bases of the junction unmatched. Looked up from germline, CDR1 is SGHVS and CDR2 is FNYEAQ.

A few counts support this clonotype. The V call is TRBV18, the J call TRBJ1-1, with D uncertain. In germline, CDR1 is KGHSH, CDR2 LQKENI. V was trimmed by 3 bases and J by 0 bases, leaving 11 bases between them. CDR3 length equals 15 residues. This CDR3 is CASSPDINMNTEAFF. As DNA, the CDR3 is TGTGCCAGCTCACCCGACATCAACATGAACACTGAAGCTTTCTTT.

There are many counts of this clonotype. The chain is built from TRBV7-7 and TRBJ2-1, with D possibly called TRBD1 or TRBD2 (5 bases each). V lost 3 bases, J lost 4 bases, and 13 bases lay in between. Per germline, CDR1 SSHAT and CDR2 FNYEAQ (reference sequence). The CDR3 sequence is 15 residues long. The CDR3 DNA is TGTGCCAGCAGCTTTGGGGACGGAATATACAATGAGCAGTTCTTC. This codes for CASSFGDGIYNEQFF.

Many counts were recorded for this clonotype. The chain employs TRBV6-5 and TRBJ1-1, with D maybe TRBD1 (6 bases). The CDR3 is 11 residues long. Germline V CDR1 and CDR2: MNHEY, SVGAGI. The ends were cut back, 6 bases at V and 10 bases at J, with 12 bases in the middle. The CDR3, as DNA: TGTGCCAGCAGGGGGGCGTGGGGAGCTTTCTTT. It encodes CASRGAWGAFF.

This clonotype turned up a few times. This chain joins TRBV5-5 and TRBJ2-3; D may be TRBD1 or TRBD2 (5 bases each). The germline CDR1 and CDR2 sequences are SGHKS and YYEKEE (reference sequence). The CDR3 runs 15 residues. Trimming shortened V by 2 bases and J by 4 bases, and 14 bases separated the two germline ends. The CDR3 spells CASSLPSRDPDTQYF. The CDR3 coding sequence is TGTGCCAGCAGCTTACCCTCCAGGGACCCAGATACGCAGTATTTT.

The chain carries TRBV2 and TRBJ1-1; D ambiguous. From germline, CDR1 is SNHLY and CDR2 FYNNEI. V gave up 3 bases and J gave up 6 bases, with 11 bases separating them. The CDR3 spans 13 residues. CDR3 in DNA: TGTGCCAGCAGTGATCTCGGGGTACCTGAAGCTTTCTTT. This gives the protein CASSDLGVPEAFF.

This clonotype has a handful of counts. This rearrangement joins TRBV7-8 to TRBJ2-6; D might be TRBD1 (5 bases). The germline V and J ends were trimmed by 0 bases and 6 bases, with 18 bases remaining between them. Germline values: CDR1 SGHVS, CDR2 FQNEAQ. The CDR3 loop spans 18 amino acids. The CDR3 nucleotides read TGTGCCAGCAGCTTAGCGCGGATGAGCAGGGCATTGGCCAACGTCCTGACTTTC. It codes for CASSLARMSRALANVLTF.

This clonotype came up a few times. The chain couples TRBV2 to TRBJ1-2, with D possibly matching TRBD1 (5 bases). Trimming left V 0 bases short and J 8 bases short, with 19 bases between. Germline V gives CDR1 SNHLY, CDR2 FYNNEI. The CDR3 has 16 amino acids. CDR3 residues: CASSEALQRGRGGYTF. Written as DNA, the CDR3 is TGTGCCAGCAGTGAAGCGCTTCAGAGGGGTCGTGGCGGCTACACCTTC. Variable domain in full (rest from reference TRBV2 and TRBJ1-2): EPEVTQTPSHQVTQMGQEVILRCVPISNHLYFYWYRQILGQKVEFLVSFYNNEISEKSEIFDDQFSVERPDGSNFTLKIRSTKLEDSAMYFCASSEALQRGRGGYTFGSGTRLTVV.

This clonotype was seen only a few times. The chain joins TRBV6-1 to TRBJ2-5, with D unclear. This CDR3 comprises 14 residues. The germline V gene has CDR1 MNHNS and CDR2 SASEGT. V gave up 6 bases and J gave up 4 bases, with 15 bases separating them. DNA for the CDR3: TGTGCCAGCAGGGGAATAAGAATGTCAGAGACCCAGTACTTC. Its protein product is CASRGIRMSETQYF.